The clone carrying this T cell receptor (beta chain) was found a few times. This sample was included in a study of blood T cell repertoires in COVID-19. Study context: Researchers got acute and convalescent COVID-19 samples from the United States, Italy and Spain. The analysed material was cDNA or gDNA that came from T cells, B-cell-depleted T cells, or PBMCs.

The J segment lost 4 bases and the V segment lost 10 bases, leaving 7 bases of the junction unmatched. The CDR3 contains 13 residues. Germline loops: CDR1 WSHSY, CDR2 SAAADI. Per the authors' pipeline: Cell counts per sample came from amplifying reference gene primers. Some clones are missing from TCRdb's copy, which holds only in-frame ones; the method was immunoSEQ multiplex PCR. Clone size and V and J calls were adopted from that table, with D and trimming inferred from the DNA. The sample has over 150,000 clones, roughly 86% seen once. The J gene is TRBJ1-5, the V gene TRBV10-2; TRBD1 matches at 7 bases. The sample comprised peripheral blood. This receptor was taken from a woman aged 55-69 years who had recovered from COVID-19. The CDR3 is CATVGQYNQPQHF. In nucleotides, the CDR3 is TGCGCCACCGTGGGACAGTATAATCAGCCCCAGCATTTT.